This TCR beta chain was sequenced in a study of response to subunit inactivated influenza vaccine. The V and J ends lost 3 bases and 5 bases, in that order; junction bases with no gene match: 7. CDR1 and CDR2 from the germline V gene are SGHDN and FVKESK. The CDR3 runs to 15 residues. TCRdb used MiXCR to reprocess the RT-PCR reads, holding one entry per CDR3 protein. There are about 500,000 distinct CDR3 sequences in the sample; about 15% occur only once, and 2.5% to 3.5% lies in the top ten. This clonotype has a handful of counts. What it recognizes is unknown. Study-wide findings and caveats: Authors proposed each seasonal influenza vaccination draws in few new T cells.

The rearrangement links TRBV14 to TRBJ1-1; 9 nucleotides line up with TRBD1. The clonotype originates from a man between 50 and 75 years old who received an inactivated influenza vaccine. The sequencing used CD4+ T cells sorted from PBMCs, collected 23 to 25 months after vaccination. The CDR3 is CASSHLGTGITEAFF. CDR3 DNA: TGTGCCAGCAGCCATCTAGGGACAGGGATTACTGAAGCTTTCTTT.